Listed below are T cell receptor beta chains from one sample, sequenced in a study of blood T cell repertoires in COVID-19. Profiled with immunoSEQ multiplex PCR; TCRdb holds only in-frame clones, not every one. This table has roughly 140,000 clones, roughly 79% appearing once. Sequenced input: peripheral blood. The receptors originated from a man between 45 and 60 years old with active or convalescent COVID-19. CDR3s include the opening cysteine and the closing phenylalanine or tryptophan. The D gene is left open where the match is weak. Some rows mark clone size as missing; the rest say once, few, many or name a class of expanded clone.

v_gene	abundance	d_gene	j_gene	CDR3aa	CDR3nt
TRBV9	NA	TRBD1	TRBJ1-2	CASSLGQGRGYTF	TGTGCCAGCAGCCTTGGACAGGGGAGAGGCTACACCTTC
TRBV24-1	many	NA	TRBJ2-5	CATSDPDSQETQYF	TGTGCCACCAGTGACCCGGACAGCCAAGAGACCCAGTACTTC
TRBV7-3	NA	TRBD2	TRBJ2-3	CASSSIAGGPGDTQYF	TGTGCCAGCAGCTCCATAGCGGGAGGGCCGGGAGATACGCAGTATTTT
TRBV7-9	NA	NA	TRBJ1-6	CASSSLPNSPLHF	TGTGCCAGCAGCTCCCTCCCTAATTCACCCCTCCACTTT
TRBV18	NA	TRBD2	TRBJ2-5	CASSRRTSGLGETQYF	TGTGCCAGCTCACGAAGGACTAGCGGTCTAGGAGAGACCCAGTACTTC
TRBV4-1	NA	NA	TRBJ2-1	CASSQFSVLRDNEQFF	TGCGCCAGCAGCCAGTTTAGCGTTCTGCGTGACAATGAGCAGTTCTTC
TRBV11-2	NA	NA	TRBJ2-7	CASSLAGVHEQYF	TGTGCCAGCAGCTTGGCAGGGGTGCACGAGCAGTACTTC
TRBV27	NA	NA	TRBJ1-6	CASGRPNSPLHF	TGTGCCAGCGGCAGGCCCAATTCACCCCTCCACTTT
TRBV24-1	NA	TRBD2	TRBJ2-2	CATSDHSGRDTGELFF	TGTGCCACCAGTGACCACAGCGGGAGGGACACCGGGGAGCTGTTTTTT
TRBV11-2	once	NA	TRBJ1-4	CASSLVRDEKLFF	TGTGCCAGCAGCTTAGTCAGGGATGAAAAACTGTTTTTT
TRBV11-2	NA	TRBD2	TRBJ2-2	CASSLVFGGSFAGELFF	TGTGCCAGCAGCTTAGTATTTGGCGGGAGTTTTGCCGGGGAGCTGTTTTTT
TRBV5-6	NA	TRBD2	TRBJ2-3	CASSPGLAGGTDTQYF	TGTGCCAGCAGCCCCGGACTAGCGGGGGGCACAGATACGCAGTATTTT
TRBV7-2	once	NA	TRBJ1-2	CASSLSSEGGYGYTF	TGTGCCAGCAGCTTATCTTCAGAGGGTGGGTATGGCTACACCTTC
TRBV7-3	NA	NA	TRBJ2-3	CASSSRSSTDTQYF	TGTGCCAGCAGCTCCCGTTCTAGCACAGATACGCAGTATTTT
TRBV27	NA	TRBD1	TRBJ2-7	CASSLTGLFYEQYF	TGTGCCAGCAGTTTGACAGGGTTGTTTTACGAGCAGTACTTC
TRBV30	NA	TRBD1	TRBJ1-4	CAWSVGTDHQKLFF	TGTGCCTGGAGTGTTGGGACAGATCATCAAAAACTGTTTTTT
TRBV9	NA	TRBD2	TRBJ2-5	CASSVLAGEETQYF	TGTGCCAGCAGCGTTTTAGCGGGAGAAGAGACCCAGTACTTC
TRBV28	NA	NA	TRBJ2-7	CASSLQWSYEQYF	TGTGCCAGCAGTTTGCAGTGGTCCTACGAGCAGTACTTC